This TCR beta chain was documented in a study of shared clonotypes between healthy human individuals (dated by TCRdb to about 2020). Context from the whole study: Two women and three men aged 18 to 49 years were included in the cohort. Blood TCR repertoires of about five healthy adults were deeply sequenced to estimate repertoire size and the extent of clonotype sharing between individuals. Per donor, three plates each were used for CD4 naive and CD4 memory, two for CD8 naive, and one for CD8 memory. To increase sequencing depth and limit assay-specific biases, different laboratories used diverse techniques to prepare libraries and sequence TCR repertoires. Each donor's leukapheresis produced roughly between about 0.8 and 10 billion PBMCs.

The donors were healthy, HIV-negative adults with no recently reported acute infections or vaccinations. Only Caucasian adults living in Nashville, Tennessee, USA were represented among the donors. CD4+ T cells were enriched by magnetic negative selection, after which naive cells were positively selected on CD45RA and the negative fraction was taken as the memory subset. Blood was obtained by leukapheresis, after which PBMCs were separated by Ficoll-Histopaque density gradient centrifugation and cryopreserved in liquid nitrogen vapor phase. Analytical flow cytometry was used to check the purity and quantity of each magnetically sorted T cell population. Each sorted fraction had its genomic DNA isolated and then quantified by UV absorbance on a Nanodrop 2000c. Using the deep immunoSEQ assay, multiplex PCR amplified TCR CDR3 regions from genomic DNA. For each cell subset, the extracted genomic DNA was distributed evenly across all wells of several immunoSEQ 96-well plates, and each plate served as one replicate. For sorted subsets, about 200 ng genomic DNA, equal to about 30,000 T cell genomes, was loaded into each replicate PCR. Purified libraries were measured with a Qubit 3.0 fluorometer, size-checked on a Bioanalyzer 2100, and measured again with the KAPA Library Quantification kit. Every immunoSEQ 96-well plate was sequenced on a dedicated single-read 150-cycle Illumina NextSeq 550 flow cell. As for how the authors treated the data: Because the immunoSEQ output included only junctional sequences and no quality scores, the filtering could not be the same as the filtering used for full-length reads. To assign V/J genes and CDR3, sequences were annotated against IMGT germline references using PyIR, a Python wrapper for IgBLAST v1.9. Reads with weak V/J assignments (E-value above 1e-6), missing CDR3, stop codons, out-of-frame junctions, or ambiguous translated residues were removed. V3J clonotypes were defined as sequences sharing the same inferred V gene, J gene, and CDR3 amino acid sequence. The percentage overlap between two repertoires was calculated by dividing the number of shared unique clonotypes by the size of the smaller repertoire. Richness of each repertoire was evaluated using RTK rarefaction, the Chao1 estimator, and Recon v2.1 estimates of unobserved clonotypes. OLGA was used to compute generation probabilities for all TCRbeta clonotypes that the gDNA method yielded from a handful of donors. TCRdb stores this immuneACCESS table with in-frame sequences only. Part of the clones is absent; in the studies checked, under half of the shortfall reflects unresolved V genes, and no reason is known for the rest. Clonal size and the V and J genes are those of that table, whereas D and trimming came from the DNA. This sample has approximately 1.4 million clones in its table, and around 98% of those were observed once. The ten largest clones represent around 0.47% of the sample.

What the work shows at the level of the full study, not this receptor alone: Compared with non-shared clonotypes, clonotypes shared by all four sorted-subset donors had higher generation probabilities. Because the study included a small number of donors, the genetic and exposure-history diversity represented was limited. About 4.5% of naive CD4, around 4% of naive CD8, 2% to 2.5% of memory CD4, and 0.4% of memory CD8 clonotypes were shared across a few donors. Pairwise subsampling indicated that sequencing depth was expected to affect the degree of clonotype sharing among donors. Naive subsets generally had larger estimated clonotype richness than memory subsets. Rarefaction of sorted-subset datasets indicated incomplete sequencing despite the large sequencing depth. Only blood was sampled, and tissue TCR repertoires likely differ from those in blood.

Trimming takes 1 base from V and 2 bases from J, and the germline ends sit 8 bases apart. Inclusive of the bounding cysteine and phenylalanine, the CDR3 is 14 residues long. The only DNA kept is the CDR3, 42 bases in frame from the first base. The CDR1 and CDR2 encoded by the germline V gene are MGHRA and YSYEKL. Regarding this clone: Which antigen it targets is not known. No per-base quality is available; no much larger clone lies one base away.

The source of this sequence is a man aged 30 to 45 in good health. The sequenced material came from naive CD4+ T cells sorted from blood. The sample's cell subset or site label, decoded: CD45RA+ positively selected. Here the chain combines TRBV4-1 and TRBJ1-2; the D gene lacks a confident call. The CDR3 protein sequence reads: CASSQVGGNYGYTF. The nucleotides are TGCGCCAGCAGCCAAGTAGGAGGGAACTATGGCTACACCTTC.